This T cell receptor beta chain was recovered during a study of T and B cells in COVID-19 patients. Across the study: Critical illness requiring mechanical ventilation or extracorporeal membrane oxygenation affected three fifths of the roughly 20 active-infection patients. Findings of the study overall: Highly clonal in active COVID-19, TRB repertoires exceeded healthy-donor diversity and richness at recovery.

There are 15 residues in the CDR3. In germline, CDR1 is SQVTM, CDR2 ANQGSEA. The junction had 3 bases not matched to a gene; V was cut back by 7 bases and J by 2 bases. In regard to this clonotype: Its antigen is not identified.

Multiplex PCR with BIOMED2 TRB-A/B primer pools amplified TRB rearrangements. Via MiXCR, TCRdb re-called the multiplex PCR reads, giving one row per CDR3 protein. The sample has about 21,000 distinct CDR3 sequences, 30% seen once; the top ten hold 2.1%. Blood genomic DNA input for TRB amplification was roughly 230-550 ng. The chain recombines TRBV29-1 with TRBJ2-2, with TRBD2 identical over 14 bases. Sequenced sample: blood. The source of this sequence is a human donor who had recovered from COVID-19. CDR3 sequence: CSAGTSGGNTGELFF. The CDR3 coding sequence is TGCAGCGCCGGGACTAGCGGGGGTAACACCGGGGAGCTGTTTTTT.